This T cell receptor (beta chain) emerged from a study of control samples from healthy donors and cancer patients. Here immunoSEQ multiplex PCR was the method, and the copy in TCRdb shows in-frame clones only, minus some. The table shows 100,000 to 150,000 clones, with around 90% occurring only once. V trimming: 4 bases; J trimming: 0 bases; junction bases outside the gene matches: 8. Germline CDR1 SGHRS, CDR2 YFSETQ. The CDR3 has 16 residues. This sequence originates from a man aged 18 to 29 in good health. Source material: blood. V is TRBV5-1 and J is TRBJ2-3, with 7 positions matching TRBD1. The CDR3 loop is CASSIGQAMSTDTQYF. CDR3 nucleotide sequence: TGCGCCAGCAGCATCGGACAGGCAATGAGCACAGATACGCAGTATTTT.